The clone carrying this TCR beta chain is labeled medium-sized (0.01 to 0.1%). Its matching antigen is unknown. The sample belongs to a study of liver allograft versus peripheral blood T cells. On the study more broadly: Comparisons were made between T cell receptor repertoires found in transplanted livers and those circulating in recipients' peripheral blood. Study results and caveats: Repertoires of T cell receptors that resided inside liver allografts reportedly differed from those in peripheral blood.

Each CDR3 protein is one row after TCRdb ran MiXCR on the reads. Here the sample spans some 7,000 distinct CDR3 sequences, approximately 16% being singletons. V was clipped by 4 bases and J by 7 bases, with 10 bases between them. The CDR3 extends over 12 amino acids. Germline CDR1 reads MNHNS; CDR2 reads SASEGT. J is TRBJ1-2 and V is TRBV6-1; D gene ambiguous. The source is a human patient who had a liver transplant. T cells may partly derive from the graft donor. The CDR3 protein is CASSVTGFGYTF. In DNA, the CDR3 is TGTGCCAGCAGTGTTACGGGGTTTGGCTACACCTTC.